One and the same sample provided the 27 T cell receptor beta chains below, sequenced in a study of T cell responses to AZD1222 COVID-19 vaccine. This table comes from immunoSEQ multiplex PCR, and its TCRdb copy is limited to in-frame clones, with some not included. The sample includes 150,000 or so clones, roughly 80% seen only once; the top ten take 4.1%. The material was peripheral blood, obtained on day 0 of MenACWY control vaccination. The receptors derive from an adult in good health.

The chain links TRBV24-1 to TRBJ2-3, with 9 bases aligning to TRBD1. CDR1 and CDR2 from the germline V gene are KGHDR and SFDVKD. The CDR3 totals 14 residues. V gave up 3 bases and J gave up 4 bases; unmatched junction bases: 1. Here the CDR3 reads CATSDTGGPDTQYF. In nucleotides, the CDR3 is TGTGCCACCAGTGATACAGGGGGCCCAGATACGCAGTATTTT.

This clone was recorded once. The V and J genes are TRBV5-1 and TRBJ2-3, with TRBD1 identical over 9 bases. The junction had 10 bases not matched to a gene; V was cut back by 2 bases and J by 3 bases. The CDR3 contains 17 residues. Per the germline V gene, CDR1 is SGHRS and CDR2 is YFSETQ. CDR3 in DNA: TGCGCCAGCAGCTTCCACACAGGGGGCTTAGGTACAGATACGCAGTATTTT. Its protein is CASSFHTGGLGTDTQYF.

V is TRBV3-1 (or the pseudogene TRBV3-2) and J is TRBJ2-5; either TRBD1 or TRBD2 may fit D (6 bases each). The V and J ends lost 1 base and 3 bases respectively, with 12 bases between them. Germline V lookup: CDR1 LGHDT, CDR2 YNNKEL (reference sequence). This CDR3 is 15 amino acids long. In DNA, the CDR3 is TGTGCCAGCAGCCAAGTCGGGGGCCTCAAAGAGACCCAGTACTTC. Translated: CASSQVGGLKETQYF.

The V call is TRBV5-5, the J call TRBJ1-5; D unclear. Germline V gene sequence: CDR1 SGHKS, CDR2 YYEKEE (reference sequence). The CDR3 runs to 13 residues. V lost 0 bases to trimming and J lost 2 bases, with 3 bases between them. CDR3 protein: CASSLAGNQPQHF. The DNA of the CDR3 is TGTGCCAGCAGCTTGGCGGGCAATCAGCCCCAGCATTTT.

As regards this clone: One end of the junction fails to match germline, which may point to a read error. This CDR3 reads CASSLASGYEQYF. DNA for the CDR3: TGCGCCAGCAGTTTGGCTAGCGGGTACGAGCAGTACTTC. This chain uses TRBV5-1 with TRBJ2-7; 8 bases line up with TRBD2. CDR3 length equals 13 residues. Germline values: CDR1 SGHRS, CDR2 YFSETQ.

The chain links TRBV5-6 to TRBJ2-5; tentative D call: TRBD2 (6 bases). Germline V lookup: CDR1 SGHDT, CDR2 YYEEEE. Trimming removed 1 base at V and 5 bases at J, with 24 bases between. The CDR3 is 18 amino acids. In DNA form, the CDR3 reads TGTGCCAGCAGCTTGTCGCGCGGGGCCCTCGGTTTGGGGGAGACCCAGTACTTC. Protein product: CASSLSRGALGLGETQYF.

This chain joins TRBV6-5 and TRBJ2-5, with 9 bases lining up with TRBD1. With V trimmed by 8 bases and J by 4 bases, 5 bases remained unmatched. CDR1 MNHEY and CDR2 SVGAGI come from the germline V gene. This CDR3 contains 13 residues. The CDR3: CASGRQGGETQYF. DNA of the CDR3: TGTGCCAGCGGACGACAGGGGGGAGAGACCCAGTACTTC.

The chain joins TRBV3-1 (or the pseudogene TRBV3-2) to TRBJ1-2; a weak D match, TRBD1 (5 bases). The CDR3 length is 19 residues. Germline CDR1 is LGHDT and CDR2 is YNNKEL (reference sequence). V dropped 0 bases and J dropped 4 bases, with 24 bases sitting between them. The CDR3 loop reads CASSQEGGARGRSFYGYTF. DNA of the CDR3: TGTGCCAGCAGCCAAGAGGGTGGCGCTCGGGGACGTAGCTTCTATGGCTACACCTTC.

CDR3 residues: CASSVTGLLNQPQHF. Here the CDR3 DNA reads TGTGCCAGTAGCGTAACAGGGTTGTTAAATCAGCCCCAGCATTTT. The chain joins TRBV19 to TRBJ1-5; D may be TRBD1 (6 bases). Germline V CDR1 and CDR2: LNHDA, SQIVND (reference sequence). CDR3 size: 15 residues. Trimming left V 6 bases short and J 4 bases short, with 16 bases between.

The gene calls are TRBV7-2 and TRBJ2-2; 8 bases agree with TRBD1. Germline V CDR1 and CDR2: SGHTA, FQGNSA. V was clipped by 4 bases and J by 6 bases; unmatched bases: 4. CDR3 length equals 14 residues. CDR3 sequence: CASSSQGAPGELFF. CDR3 sequence (DNA): TGTGCCAGCAGCTCCCAGGGGGCGCCCGGGGAGCTGTTTTTT.

V is TRBV10-3 and J is TRBJ2-2, with D perhaps assigned TRBD1 or TRBD2 (6 bases each). CDR1 and CDR2 from the germline V gene are ENHRY and SYGVKD. This CDR3 contains 20 residues. V was cut by 1 base and J by 2 bases, with 23 bases left in between. The chain's CDR3 is CAISELDSEDLGGNTGELFF. The CDR3 DNA follows: TGTGCCATCAGTGAGTTAGATAGTGAGGATTTGGGGGGCAACACCGGGGAGCTGTTTTTT.

This clone was counted a single time. This chain uses TRBV19 with TRBJ2-5; D is possibly TRBD2 (6 bases). With 5 bases removed from V and 1 base from J, the gap between germline ends came to 14 bases. Germline V gene lookup returns CDR1 LNHDA and CDR2 SQIVND (reference sequence). The CDR3 has 15 residues. The CDR3 region is CASSLIAVGQETQYF. CDR3 in DNA: TGTGCCAGTAGTCTCATAGCGGTTGGCCAAGAGACCCAGTACTTC.

The CDR3 sequence is CASSVAPLAGLTDTQYF. In DNA, the CDR3 is TGTGCCAGCAGCGTAGCCCCCTTAGCGGGGTTAACAGATACGCAGTATTTT. J is TRBJ2-3 and V is TRBV9; TRBD2 agrees at 8 bases. This CDR3 spans 17 amino acids. The trim removed 0 bases at V and 3 bases at J, leaving 9 bases unmatched. CDR1 is SGDLS and CDR2 is YYNGEE in the germline V gene.

V and J are TRBV5-1 and TRBJ1-2, with unresolved D. The V end lost 0 bases, the J end lost 6 bases, and 9 bases lay between the germline ends. The CDR3 consists of 13 residues. Germline CDR1 reads SGHRS; CDR2 reads YFSETQ. The CDR3 nucleotides are TGCGCCAGCAGCTTGGCCGTGGGCGATGGCTACACCTTC. This translates into CASSLAVGDGYTF.

This chain uses TRBV23-1 with TRBJ1-1; D ambiguous. TRBV23-1 is assigned to the ORF class and has an uncertain function. V gave up 4 bases and J gave up 1 base, with 13 bases separating them. The CDR3 has 15 amino acids. CDR3 amino acids: CASSPVPGSNTEAFF. DNA of the CDR3: TGCGCCAGCAGTCCTGTGCCGGGATCGAACACTGAAGCTTTCTTT.

The V call is TRBV5-1, the J call TRBJ2-1; 7 nucleotides agree with TRBD1. This CDR3 contains 15 residues. Per the germline V gene, CDR1 is SGHRS and CDR2 is YFSETQ. Trimming cost V 0 bases and J 5 bases; bases outside gene matches: 5. The CDR3 bases are TGCGCCAGCAGCTTGGCCACGACAGGGCACAATGAGCAGTTCTTC. It yields the protein CASSLATTGHNEQFF.

The rearrangement links TRBV13 to TRBJ1-1; D unclear. The CDR3 sequence is 15 residues long. V lost 5 bases to trimming and J lost 2 bases, with 15 bases between them. Looked up from germline, CDR1 is PRHDT and CDR2 is FYEKMQ (reference sequence). CDR3 sequence reads: CASSEAGSLNTEAFF. The CDR3 DNA reads TGTGCCAGCAGCGAAGCCGGGTCATTAAACACTGAAGCTTTCTTT.

The chain has TRBV4-1 and TRBJ2-7; no clear D. Germline V gene lookup returns CDR1 MGHRA and CDR2 YSYEKL. Trimming removed 4 bases at V and 3 bases at J, with 13 bases between. This CDR3 spans 14 amino acids. CDR3 DNA: TGCGCCAGCAGCCCCAAAGAGGTCCACTACGAGCAGTACTTC. Translated: CASSPKEVHYEQYF.

V and J are TRBV4-2 and TRBJ1-2; no clear D. Germline V gene data show CDR1 as LGHNA and CDR2 as YNFKEQ. This CDR3 comprises 15 residues. Trimming pared 0 bases from V and 5 bases from J, leaving 13 bases between. As DNA, the CDR3 is TGTGCCAGCAGCCAAGATGTCGGAGGTACTTATGGCTACACCTTC. Translated: CASSQDVGGTYGYTF.

The V gene is TRBV7-6, the J gene TRBJ2-2; possible D gene TRBD1, 6 bases. Per germline, CDR1 SGHVS and CDR2 FNYEAQ. V lost 5 bases and J lost 4, with 11 bases in between. This CDR3 is 14 amino acids long. In DNA form, the CDR3 reads TGTGCCAGCAGCGCGACAGGTGGCACCGGGGAGCTGTTTTTT. It encodes CASSATGGTGELFF.

A few counts support this clone. This rearrangement joins TRBV5-1 to TRBJ2-2, with D hard to call. V was clipped by 3 bases and J by 6 bases, with 9 bases between them. Germline CDR1 and CDR2: SGHRS and YFSETQ. The CDR3 loop spans 13 amino acids. This chain's CDR3 is CASSSLLAGELFF. The CDR3 DNA reads TGCGCCAGCAGCTCCCTTCTGGCCGGGGAGCTGTTTTTT.

In this sample, this clone turned up once. The chain has TRBV18 and TRBJ1-3, with D possibly matching TRBD1 (6 bases). Per the germline V gene, CDR1 is KGHSH and CDR2 is LQKENI. The ends were cut back, 1 base at V and 0 bases at J, with 10 bases in the middle. CDR3 size: 16 residues. CDR3 DNA: TGTGCCAGCTCACCACGGACAGAGCCCTCTGGAAACACCATATATTTT. Translated, it gives CASSPRTEPSGNTIYF.

J is TRBJ2-7 and V is TRBV19; TRBD1 matches at 7 bases. This CDR3 region has 16 residues. The germline V gene encodes CDR1 LNHDA and CDR2 SQIVND (reference sequence). J lost 0 bases, V lost 1 base, and 6 bases had no gene match. The DNA for the CDR3 is TGTGCCAGTAGTATAGCCACGGGACAGTTCTCCTACGAGCAGTACTTC. Encoded protein: CASSIATGQFSYEQYF.

The chain uses TRBV6-1 and TRBJ2-7; D gene ambiguous. The CDR3 totals 15 residues. CDR1 and CDR2 (germline): MNHNS, SASEGT. The V end was cut by 3 bases, the J end by 2 bases, with 14 bases between. The CDR3 here is CASSDSSTSTYEQYV. The CDR3 DNA reads as TGTGCCAGCAGTGACAGTTCCACCTCGACCTACGAGCAGTACGTC.

The chain recombines TRBV5-1 with TRBJ1-4; the match to TRBD1 covers 9 bases. The V gene end was trimmed by 4 bases and the J gene end by 8 bases; junction bases not matched to a gene: 12. Germline V gene sequence: CDR1 SGHRS, CDR2 YFSETQ. This CDR3 is built from 16 residues. This CDR3 is CASSASPGQGGEKLFF. The CDR3 DNA follows: TGCGCCAGCAGCGCGAGCCCGGGACAGGGAGGAGAAAAACTGTTTTTT.

The genes are TRBV19 and TRBJ1-1, with D tentatively TRBD1 (5 bases). Trimming shortened V by 4 bases and J by 5 bases, and 11 bases separated the two germline ends. The V gene's germline CDR1 is LNHDA and CDR2 SQIVND (reference sequence). The CDR3 runs to 13 residues. CDR3 sequence (DNA): TGTGCCAGTAGTACCTCAGGGAGGACTGAAGCTTTCTTT. It specifies CASSTSGRTEAFF.

The V call is TRBV7-8, the J call TRBJ2-5; 10 nucleotides agree with TRBD2. The V gene end was trimmed by 5 bases and the J gene end by 0 bases; junction bases not matched to a gene: 6. The CDR3 loop spans 16 amino acids. The V gene's germline CDR1 is SGHVS and CDR2 FQNEAQ. The CDR3 DNA sequence: TGTGCCAGCAGCCGACGGACTAGCGGCAACCAAGAGACCCAGTACTTC. Protein product: CASSRRTSGNQETQYF.